This T cell receptor beta chain was obtained from a study of shared clonotypes between healthy human individuals. The V gene lost 0 bases and the J gene lost 13 bases, with 16 bases spanning the gap. Germline V gene lookup returns CDR1 MNHEY and CDR2 SVGAGI. This CDR3 spans 14 amino acids. In the sorted-subset replicate PCRs, 150 to 250 ng DNA, 25,000 to 35,000 T cell genomes, was used. Produced via immunoSEQ multiplex PCR; TCRdb's table is partial and in-frame only. The sample consists of some 2.4 million clones, 90% to 95% of them appearing once. This sequence was found in a man younger than 35 in good health. Some clones in this sample may be carry-over from other donors' samples. V gene TRBV6-5 combines with J gene TRBJ2-1; TRBD1 or TRBD2 may be the D gene (5 bases each). The sequenced sample was naive CD4+ T cells from PBMCs. Noted subset: CD45RA+ positively selected. In nucleotides, the CDR3 is TGTGCCAGCAGTTACTCGAGAGGGACCAAGACCCAGTTCTTC. Translating gives CASSYSRGTKTQFF.